This T cell receptor beta chain was recorded in a study of T cells in Graves' hyperthyroidism and ophthalmopathy. After removal of 5 bases from V and 2 bases from J, the junction contained 11 bases not matched to a gene. Germline V CDR1 and CDR2: DFQATT, SNEGSKA (reference sequence). The CDR3 is 16 amino acids. Amplification yielded TCR beta CDR3 regions, with RNA transcripts as the source. Using the HTBI primer set, a first-round RT-PCR was run on the TCR CDR3. TCRdb processed the multiplex PCR reads anew with MiXCR; each CDR3 protein has one entry. In the table there are about 570,000 distinct CDR3 sequences, approximately 14% of which are singletons. Study observations and caveats: The majority of expanded thyroid clonotypes above 0.001 also appeared in blood.

Note on this clonotype: Its antigen is not known.

Graves' hyperthyroidism showing no ophthalmopathy progression within 18 months was considered stable. Hyperthyroidism, newly diagnosed and lasting under 2 months, affected patients aged 18 to 65. Thyroid ultrasound and orbital computed tomography, with clinical symptoms and serum thyroxine and TRAb, informed diagnoses. The J gene is TRBJ2-5, the V gene TRBV20-1; 10 bases match TRBD2. The specimen was blood. The clonotype was recovered from a woman aged 40 to 50 with Graves' hyperthyroidism. The CDR3 nucleotides read TGCAGTGCTCCCCGCCGGACTAGCGGACTACAAGAGACCCAGTACTTC. Its protein product is CSAPRRTSGLQETQYF.